Below, 3 T cell receptor beta chains from the same sample are listed, as sequenced in a study of blood T cell repertoires in COVID-19. Profiled with immunoSEQ multiplex PCR; TCRdb holds only in-frame clones, not every one. Altogether around 100,000 clones are present, around four fifths being singletons, with the ten largest covering roughly 13%. Sequenced material: peripheral blood. The receptors here all came from a man in his forties or fifties with active or convalescent COVID-19.

A few counts support this clone. The chain has TRBV11-2 and TRBJ1-3, with 10 bases aligning to TRBD1. This CDR3 is 15 amino acids long. Germline lookup yields CDR1 SGHAT and CDR2 FQNNGV. The trim removed 5 bases at V and 5 bases at J, leaving 6 bases unmatched. CDR3 sequence reads: CASSLGTGDRNTIYF. The CDR3 DNA reads as TGTGCCAGCAGCCTGGGGACAGGGGACAGAAACACCATATATTTT.

V usage is TRBV5-6 and J usage is TRBJ1-2, with D maybe TRBD1 (6 bases). The CDR3 spans 15 residues. The V gene's germline CDR1 is SGHDT and CDR2 YYEEEE. V lost 4 bases and J lost 3, with 16 bases in between. The CDR3, as DNA: TGTGCCAGCAGCCCCCCGGGGGGCAGGGACTATGGCTACACCTTC. As protein: CASSPPGGRDYGYTF.

The V call is TRBV19, the J call TRBJ1-4; 7 bases agree with TRBD1. Germline CDR1 and CDR2: LNHDA and SQIVND (reference sequence). Losses at the gene ends were 5 bases for V and 10 bases for J; bases not matched to a gene: 16. The length of the CDR3 is 16 residues. The DNA of the CDR3 is TGTGCCAGTAGTGAGGGGGCGGGCGAGTCCGCCGGAAAACTGTTTTTT. Translation: CASSEGAGESAGKLFF.